The present entry profiles one T cell receptor beta chain with its context. Treatment denoted: oral pan-JAK inhibitor, 5-10 mg twice daily. Lesional scalp punch biopsies and peripheral blood were collected from alopecia areata patients. Isolated RNA was reverse transcribed into cDNA used as the sequencing template. Method: immunoSEQ multiplex PCR; TCRdb's copy keeps in-frame clones and lacks some. Of some 200,000 clones listed, about three fifths are singletons. Germline V lookup: CDR1 GTSNPN, CDR2 SVGIG (reference sequence). Trimming removed 5 bases from V and 0 bases from J, with 11 bases in between. The CDR3 loop spans 15 amino acids. This sample is part of a study of CD8+ T cells in alopecia areata. Overall study context: The drug, oral tofacitinib, was given to treated patients at 5 to 10 mg twice daily.

The origin of this receptor is a human donor with alopecia areata. V gene TRBV30 combines with J gene TRBJ1-6; no definite D call. The source material was CD4+ T cells sorted from blood, sampled at week 4, from a patient treated with tofacitinib. CDR3 DNA sequence: TGTGCCTGGGCCTTACTCAACTCCTATAATTCACCCCTCCACTTT. Protein: CAWALLNSYNSPLHF.